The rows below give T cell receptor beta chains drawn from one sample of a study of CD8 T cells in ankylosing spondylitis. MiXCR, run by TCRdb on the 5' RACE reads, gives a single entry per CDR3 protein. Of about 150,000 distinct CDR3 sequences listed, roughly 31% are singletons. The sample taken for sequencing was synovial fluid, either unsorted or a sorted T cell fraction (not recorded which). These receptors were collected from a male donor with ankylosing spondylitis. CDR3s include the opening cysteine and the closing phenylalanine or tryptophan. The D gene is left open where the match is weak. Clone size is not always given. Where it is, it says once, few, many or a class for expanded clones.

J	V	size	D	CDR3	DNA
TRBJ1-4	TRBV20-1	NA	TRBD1	CSASRQGATNEKLFF	TGCAGTGCTAGTAGACAGGGAGCAACTAATGAAAAACTGTTTTTT
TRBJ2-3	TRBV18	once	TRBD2	CASSPSGNADTQYF	TGTGCCAGCTCACCTAGCGGGAACGCAGATACGCAGTATTTT
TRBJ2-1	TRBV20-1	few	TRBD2	CSARVGLAAYNEQFF	TGCAGTGCTAGAGTTGGACTAGCGGCTTACAATGAGCAGTTCTTC
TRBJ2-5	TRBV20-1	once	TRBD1	CSAMTGYQETQYF	TGCAGTGCTATGACAGGGTACCAAGAGACCCAGTACTTC
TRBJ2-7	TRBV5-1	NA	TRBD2	CASSSGTSDLRNEQYF	TGCGCCAGCAGCTCCGGGACTAGTGACTTGCGGAACGAGCAGTACTTC
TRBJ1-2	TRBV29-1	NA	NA	CSVFRSDNYGYTF	TGCAGCGTTTTTCGTTCGGATAACTATGGCTACACCTTC
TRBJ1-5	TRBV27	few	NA	CASRYDRTSQPQHF	TGTGCCAGCCGTTACGACAGGACCTCTCAGCCCCAGCATTTT
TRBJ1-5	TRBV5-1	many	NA	CARKTPPNQPQHF	TGCGCCCGGAAGACACCTCCTAATCAGCCCCAGCATTTT
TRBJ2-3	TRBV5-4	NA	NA	CASSFPERDTQYF	TGTGCCAGCAGCTTCCCCGAGCGAGATACGCAGTATTTT
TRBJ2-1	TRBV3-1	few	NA	CATTPGEYNEQFF	TGTGCCACCACCCCTGGGGAATACAATGAGCAGTTCTTC
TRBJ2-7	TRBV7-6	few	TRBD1	CASSLGGTGEVYEQYF	TGTGCCAGCAGCTTAGGGGGGACAGGGGAGGTCTACGAGCAGTACTTC
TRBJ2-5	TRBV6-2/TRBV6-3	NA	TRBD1	CASTHGADRGALGYF	TGTGCCAGCACCCATGGGGCCGACAGGGGCGCACTGGGGTACTTC
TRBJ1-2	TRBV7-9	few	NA	CASSSQSGTDNYGYTF	TGTGCCAGCAGCTCGCAGTCCGGGACGGACAACTATGGCTACACCTTC
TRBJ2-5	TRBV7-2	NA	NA	CASSFLGQETQYF	TGTGCCAGCAGCTTCTTGGGCCAAGAGACCCAGTACTTC
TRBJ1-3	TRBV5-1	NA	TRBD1	CASSLWGQFSGNTIYF	TGCGCCAGCAGCTTGTGGGGACAGTTCTCTGGAAACACCATATATTTT
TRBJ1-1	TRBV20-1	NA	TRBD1	CSARDVQGGNTEAFF	TGCAGTGCTAGAGATGTACAGGGGGGGAACACTGAAGCTTTCTTT
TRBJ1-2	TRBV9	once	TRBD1	CASSTSTGAYGYTF	TGTGCCAGCAGCACATCGACAGGGGCCTATGGCTACACCTTC
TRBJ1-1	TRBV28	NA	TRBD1	CASRPGGQGEAFF	TGTGCCAGCAGACCAGGCGGACAGGGTGAAGCTTTCTTT
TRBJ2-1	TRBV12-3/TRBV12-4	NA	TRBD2	CASSILAGGVRYNEQFF	TGTGCCAGCAGCATACTAGCGGGGGGTGTCCGTTACAATGAGCAGTTCTTC
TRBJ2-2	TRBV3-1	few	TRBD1	CASSLARTGSPGELFF	TGTGCCAGCAGCCTCGCCCGGACAGGGAGTCCCGGGGAGCTGTTTTTT
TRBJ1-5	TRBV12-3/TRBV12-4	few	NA	CASTTGGSQPQHF	TGTGCCAGCACCACCGGGGGCTCACAGCCCCAGCATTTT
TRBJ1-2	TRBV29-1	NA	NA	CSVEETGSDGYTF	TGCAGCGTTGAAGAAACAGGGAGCGATGGCTACACCTTC
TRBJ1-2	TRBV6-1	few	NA	CASRGSANYGYTF	TGTGCCAGCCGAGGCTCCGCTAACTATGGCTACACCTTC
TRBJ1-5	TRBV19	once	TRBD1	CASSFGTGDEAQHF	TGTGCCAGTAGTTTTGGGACAGGAGACGAGGCCCAGCATTTT
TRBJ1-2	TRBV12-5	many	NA	CASGLVQGGDYGYTF	TGTGCTAGTGGTTTGGTACAGGGAGGGGACTATGGCTACACCTTC
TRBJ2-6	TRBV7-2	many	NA	CASSLAPSGANVLTF	TGTGCCAGCAGCTTAGCGCCCTCTGGGGCCAACGTCCTGACTTTC
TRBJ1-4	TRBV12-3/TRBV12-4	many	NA	CASRRTSSGNEKLFF	TGTGCCAGCAGAAGGACCTCATCGGGAAATGAAAAACTGTTTTTT
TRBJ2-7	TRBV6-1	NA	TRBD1	CASIENGQGLYEQYF	TGTGCCAGCATAGAGAACGGACAGGGGCTGTACGAGCAGTACTTC
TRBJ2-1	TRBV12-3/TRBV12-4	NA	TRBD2	CASSAGDAGYNEQFF	TGTGCCAGCAGTGCGGGGGATGCGGGGTACAATGAGCAGTTCTTC
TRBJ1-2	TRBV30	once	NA	CAWERPEGNYGYTF	TGTGCCTGGGAACGACCCGAGGGGAACTATGGCTACACCTTC
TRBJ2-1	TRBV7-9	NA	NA	CASSLGTPQFF	TGTGCCAGCAGCCTCGGGACTCCGCAGTTCTTC